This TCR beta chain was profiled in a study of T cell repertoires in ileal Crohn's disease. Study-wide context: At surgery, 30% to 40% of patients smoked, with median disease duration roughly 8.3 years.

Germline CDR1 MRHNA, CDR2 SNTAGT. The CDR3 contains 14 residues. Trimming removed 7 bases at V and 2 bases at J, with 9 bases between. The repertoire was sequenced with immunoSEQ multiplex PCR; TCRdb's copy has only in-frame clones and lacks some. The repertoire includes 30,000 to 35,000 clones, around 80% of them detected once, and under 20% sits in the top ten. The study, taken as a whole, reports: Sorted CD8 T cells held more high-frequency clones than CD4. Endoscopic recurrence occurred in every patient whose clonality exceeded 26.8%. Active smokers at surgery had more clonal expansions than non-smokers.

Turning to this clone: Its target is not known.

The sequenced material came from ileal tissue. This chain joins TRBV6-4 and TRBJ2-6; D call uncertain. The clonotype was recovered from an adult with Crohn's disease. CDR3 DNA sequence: TGTGCCAGCAAAGAAGTAGCTGGGGCCAACGTCCTGACTTTC. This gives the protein CASKEVAGANVLTF.